The 13 T cell receptor beta chains presented below share a single source sample, sequenced in a study of blood T cell repertoires in COVID-19 (dated by TCRdb to the early 2020s). The method behind the library was the immunoSEQ multiplex PCR assay. This immuneACCESS table, as held by TCRdb, lists in-frame sequences with V and J called but not all clones. Of the missing ones, under half trace to an unresolved V gene in checked studies; the others have no known cause. In all, the sample holds more than 95,000 clones, and more than 80% of those were seen once. The ten largest clones capture 20% to 30% of the sample. The specimen sequenced was peripheral blood. These receptors were collected from a man aged 55-75 years with acute or convalescent COVID-19.

On this clone itself: Mismatch with germline at one junction end may stem from a read error. V is TRBV7-9 and J is TRBJ2-5, with D tentatively TRBD1 (6 bases). The germline V gene has CDR1 SEHNR and CDR2 FQNEAQ (reference sequence). The CDR3 totals 14 residues. CDR3 residues: CASSLGQGLKTQYF. The CDR3 DNA sequence: TGTGCCAGCAGTTTAGGGCAGGGGTTGAAGACCCAGTACTTC.

The chain carries TRBV27 and TRBJ1-1, with D possibly TRBD1 on 6 matching bases. The CDR3 has 14 residues. Germline CDR1 is MNHEY and CDR2 is SMNVEV (reference sequence). V gave up 4 bases and J gave up 3 bases, with 12 bases separating them. Written as DNA, the CDR3 is TGTGCCAGCAGTTATCAACAGGGCTACACTGAAGCTTTCTTT. Protein sequence: CASSYQQGYTEAFF.

In regard to this clone: A read error may produce the germline difference seen at one junction end. V gene TRBV19 combines with J gene TRBJ1-1; D is ambiguous. This CDR3 has 11 amino acids. Germline V CDR1 and CDR2: LNHDA, SQIVND (reference sequence). This CDR3 is CASRRNSEAFF. CDR3 in DNA: TGTGCCAGTAGGAGAAACAGTGAAGCTTTCTTT.

The CDR3 DNA reads as TGTGCCTGGAGACCCCAGGGGGGTACCTACGAGCAGTACGTC. Translation gives CAWRPQGGTYEQYV. The chain recombines TRBV30 with TRBJ2-7, with D perhaps matching TRBD1 (7 bases). The ends were cut back, 3 bases at V and 2 bases at J, with 14 bases in the middle. CDR1 GTSNPN and CDR2 SVGIG come from the germline V gene (reference sequence). The CDR3 has 14 amino acids.

The gene calls are TRBV11-2 and TRBJ2-7, with D possibly matching TRBD1 (5 bases). This CDR3 contains 14 residues. Germline V gene lookup returns CDR1 SGHAT and CDR2 FQNNGV. V shed 4 bases and J shed 2 bases, with 12 bases lying between them. CDR3 region: CASSWGVTAYEQYV. CDR3 DNA: TGTGCCAGCAGCTGGGGCGTCACGGCCTACGAGCAGTACGTC.

The V and J genes are TRBV4-3 and TRBJ1-1, with TRBD1 as a possible D gene (5 bases). Germline CDR1 and CDR2: LGHNA and YSLEER. The CDR3 totals 14 residues. V dropped 1 base and J dropped 2 bases, with 8 bases sitting between them. The CDR3 region is CASSQVRVNTEAFF. The CDR3 nucleotides are TGCGCCAGCAGCCAAGTCAGGGTCAACACTGAAGCTTTCTTT.

The chain is built from TRBV19 and TRBJ1-2; 9 bases fit TRBD1. Germline loops: CDR1 LNHDA, CDR2 SQIVND (reference sequence). Unmatched junction bases numbered 2, after V lost 3 bases and J lost 3 bases. The CDR3 totals 14 residues. The CDR3 nucleotides are TGTGCCAGTAGTATCAGGACAGGGGACTATGGCTACACCTTC. It is translated as CASSIRTGDYGYTF.

This clone was picked up one time. The rearrangement uses TRBV18 and TRBJ1-1; the D gene is possibly TRBD1 (5 bases). The CDR3 runs to 16 residues. The germline V and J ends were trimmed by 3 bases and 3 bases, with 17 bases remaining between them. Germline lookup yields CDR1 KGHSH and CDR2 LQKENI. This CDR3 reads CASSPEFDSSDTEAFF. For the CDR3, the DNA is TGTGCCAGCTCACCCGAATTTGACAGTTCCGACACTGAAGCTTTCTTT.

This chain uses TRBV12-3 or TRBV12-4 with TRBJ2-2; a weak D match, TRBD1 (5 bases). The CDR3 sequence is 13 residues long. Trimming removed 2 bases from V and 6 bases from J, with 7 bases in between. In DNA, the CDR3 is TGTGCCAGCAGTTTACCAGGGCCCGGGGAGCTGTTTTTT. Its translation: CASSLPGPGELFF.

The chain has TRBV29-1 and TRBJ2-7, with a weak D call TRBD2 (5 bases). The length of the CDR3 is 11 residues. Germline CDR1 SQVTM, CDR2 ANQGSEA. Trimming stripped 4 bases from V and 6 bases from J, with 10 bases between. The CDR3 nucleotides read TGCAGCGTTGTGGGAGATGGCGAGCAGTACGTC. This encodes CSVVGDGEQYV.

The rearrangement uses TRBV27 and TRBJ2-1, with 7 bases fitting TRBD2. V lost 8 bases and J lost 9; bases outside the gene matches: 13. Germline values: CDR1 MNHEY, CDR2 SMNVEV (reference sequence). The length of the CDR3 is 14 residues. CDR3 nucleotide sequence: TGTGCCAGCTGGGAGAGGGACGGGAGGAGTGAGCAGTTCTTC. Protein: CASWERDGRSEQFF.

This clone was seen only once. The CDR3 coding sequence is TGTGCCAGCTCACCCCCTAGCGGGGACATCCAAGAGACCCAGTACTTC. Translating gives CASSPPSGDIQETQYF. The V call is TRBV18, the J call TRBJ2-5; TRBD2 aligns across 9 bases. Unmatched junction bases numbered 6, after V lost 3 bases and J lost 1 base. This CDR3 spans 16 amino acids. Germline CDR1 reads KGHSH; CDR2 reads LQKENI.

J is TRBJ1-2 and V is TRBV3-1 (or the pseudogene TRBV3-2), with 8 nucleotides matching TRBD1. The CDR3 length is 16 residues. J lost 6 bases, V lost 0 bases, and 9 bases had no gene match. Germline lookup yields CDR1 LGHDT and CDR2 YNNKEL (reference sequence). This CDR3 reads CASSQESDRGFHGYTF. In DNA form, the CDR3 reads TGTGCCAGCAGCCAAGAGTCCGACAGGGGATTTCATGGCTACACCTTC.